These 17 T cell receptor beta chains were all obtained from the same sample, sequenced in a study of T cell responses to AZD1222 COVID-19 vaccine. The assay was immunoSEQ multiplex PCR, and TCRdb's table has in-frame clones only and misses some. Among approximately 140,000 clones listed, around 90% were seen once. Sequenced material: peripheral blood, taken 28 days after the second AZD1222 dose. These receptors came from an adult who received the AZD1222 COVID-19 vaccine.

The chain couples TRBV19 to TRBJ2-1; D possibly corresponds to TRBD1 (8 bases). V was trimmed by 5 bases and J by 9 bases, leaving 17 bases between them. Germline V gene lookup returns CDR1 LNHDA and CDR2 SQIVND (reference sequence). The CDR3 is made up of 14 amino acids. CDR3 nucleotide sequence: TGTGCCAGTAGTGTTGACAGGGGCGGGGGTGAGCAGTTCTTC. Its protein is CASSVDRGGGEQFF.

V gene TRBV6-6 combines with J gene TRBJ2-6; no firm D call. CDR3 length: 13 amino acids. V lost 6 bases and J lost 0, with 3 bases in between. Germline V gene lookup returns CDR1 MNHNY and CDR2 SVGAGI (reference sequence). CDR3 amino acids: CASSTSGANVLTF. In DNA, the CDR3 is TGTGCCAGCAGCACCTCTGGGGCCAACGTCCTGACTTTC.

The genes are TRBV5-8 and TRBJ1-2; D is undetermined. The germline gives CDR1 SGHTS, CDR2 YDEGEE. CDR3 length equals 12 residues. V lost 1 base, J lost 8 bases, and 9 bases lay in between. CDR3 protein: CASSLYSGGYTF. The CDR3 DNA is TGTGCCAGCAGCTTGTACAGTGGGGGCTACACCTTC.

This rearrangement joins TRBV30 to TRBJ1-4; the D gene is possibly TRBD1 (6 bases). V shed 1 base and J shed 7 bases, with 13 bases lying between them. Germline V gene data show CDR1 as GTSNPN and CDR2 as SVGIG (reference sequence). The CDR3 consists of 14 residues. CDR3 sequence: CAWSATGTIEKLFF. The CDR3 DNA is TGTGCCTGGAGTGCCACCGGGACAATTGAAAAACTGTTTTTT.

The chain recombines TRBV19 with TRBJ1-1, with D possibly matching TRBD1 (6 bases). Germline V CDR1 and CDR2: LNHDA, SQIVND (reference sequence). The CDR3 has 15 amino acids. Deletions cut 6 bases from V and 0 bases from J, with 14 bases between. The CDR3 spells CASSPGQPMNTEAFF. CDR3 sequence (DNA): TGTGCCAGTAGCCCTGGACAGCCGATGAACACTGAAGCTTTCTTT.

This chain links TRBV7-6 with TRBJ1-6; D remains unclear. V shed 2 bases and J shed 7 bases, with 6 bases lying between them. Germline assignment: CDR1 SGHVS and CDR2 FNYEAQ. This CDR3 is 13 amino acids long. The CDR3 sequence: CASSLNLNSPLHF. CDR3 bases: TGTGCCAGCAGCTTAAACTTGAATTCACCCCTCCACTTT.

The chain has TRBV30 and TRBJ1-2; D is perhaps TRBD1 (6 bases). The CDR3 runs to 13 residues. The germline V gene encodes CDR1 GTSNPN and CDR2 SVGIG (reference sequence). Trimming took 1 base from V and 2 from J, leaving 8 bases between them. The CDR3 loop is CAWSAGQNYGYTF. Written as DNA, the CDR3 is TGTGCCTGGAGTGCAGGACAGAACTATGGCTACACCTTC.

The chain carries TRBV10-3 and TRBJ1-5; no clear D. Germline V gives CDR1 ENHRY, CDR2 SYGVKD. Between the trimmed V and J ends, which lost 2 bases and 5 bases, there was a span of 13 bases. The CDR3 has 15 residues. The CDR3 loop is CAISERAEGDQPQHF. In DNA form, the CDR3 reads TGTGCCATCAGTGAGCGGGCGGAGGGTGATCAGCCCCAGCATTTT.

The chain joins TRBV18 to TRBJ1-2; 10 bases agree with TRBD1. The CDR3 is made up of 15 amino acids. J lost 3 bases, V lost 5 bases, and 6 bases had no gene match. Germline CDR1 is KGHSH and CDR2 is LQKENI. CDR3: CASSAPGQGYYGYTF. CDR3 in DNA: TGTGCCAGCTCAGCTCCGGGACAGGGGTACTATGGCTACACCTTC.

The J gene is TRBJ2-7, the V gene TRBV5-6; unclear D gene. CDR1 and CDR2 from the germline V gene are SGHDT and YYEEEE. The CDR3 extends over 13 amino acids. Trimming took 2 bases from V and 5 from J, leaving 11 bases between them. CDR3 residues: CASSFGKGDEQYV. The CDR3 bases are TGTGCCAGCAGCTTCGGAAAGGGCGACGAGCAGTACGTC.

This clone was detected only once. V and J are TRBV7-3 and TRBJ1-1, with 7 positions matching TRBD1. Germline CDR1 SGHTA, CDR2 FQGTGA. The V gene end was trimmed by 5 bases and the J gene end by 5 bases; junction bases not matched to a gene: 8. The CDR3 has 14 residues. The chain's CDR3 is CASSQGGAGTEAFF. In nucleotides, the CDR3 is TGTGCCAGCAGCCAAGGGGGCGCTGGGACTGAAGCTTTCTTT.

The CDR3 bases are TGTGCCAGCAGGACCGACAGGGCGGGTTATGGCTACACCTTC. Its protein product is CASRTDRAGYGYTF. The chain combines TRBV2 with TRBJ1-2; 7 bases match TRBD1. The germline gives CDR1 SNHLY, CDR2 FYNNEI. Trimming at V came to 6 bases and at J to 5 bases, leaving 9 bases not matched to a gene. The CDR3 is made up of 14 amino acids.

The rearrangement links TRBV25-1 to TRBJ1-1; 12 bases line up with TRBD1. Per the germline V gene, CDR1 is MGHDK and CDR2 is SYGVNS. This CDR3 contains 15 residues. V lost 3 bases to trimming and J lost 3 bases; unmatched junction nucleotides: 2. CDR3 residues: CASSEGQGADTEAFF. The CDR3 DNA sequence: TGTGCCAGCAGTGAGGGACAGGGGGCCGACACTGAAGCTTTCTTT.

The chain is built from TRBV7-2 and TRBJ2-1; TRBD1 agrees at 11 bases. There are 14 residues in the CDR3. Trimming cost V 5 bases and J 8 bases; bases outside gene matches: 5. Germline CDR1 and CDR2: SGHTA and FQGNSA. The CDR3 here is CASSVGQGADEQFF. The CDR3 coding sequence is TGTGCCAGCAGCGTCGGACAGGGGGCGGATGAGCAGTTCTTC. The whole variable domain, filled in from reference TRBV7-2 and TRBJ2-1, reads GAGVSQSPSNKVTEKGKDVELRCDPISGHTALYWYRQSLGQGLEFLIYFQGNSAPDKSGLPSDRFSAERTGGSVSTLTIQRTQQEDSAVYLCASSVGQGADEQFFGPGTRLTVL.

This chain links TRBV30 with TRBJ1-1; D not certain. The CDR3 length is 11 residues. The V end was cut by 1 base, the J end by 5 bases, with 5 bases between. Per germline, CDR1 GTSNPN and CDR2 SVGIG (reference sequence). The CDR3 is CAWSEETEAFF. CDR3 nucleotide sequence: TGTGCCTGGAGTGAGGAAACTGAAGCTTTCTTT.

This clone showed up just a few times. The V call is TRBV6-5, the J call TRBJ1-4, with 7 bases aligning to TRBD1. The CDR3 has 15 residues. The germline V gene has CDR1 MNHEY and CDR2 SVGAGI. V was pared by 7 bases and J by 2 bases, with 7 bases of the junction left unmatched. CDR3 in amino acids: CASIKTGSTNEKLFF. The CDR3 bases are TGTGCCAGCATCAAGACAGGGTCGACTAATGAAAAACTGTTTTTT.

The V and J genes are TRBV27 and TRBJ2-1; 9 bases are a match to TRBD2. Germline CDR1 reads MNHEY; CDR2 reads SMNVEV (reference sequence). The CDR3 is 16 residues long. Trimming at V came to 3 bases and at J to 4 bases, leaving 7 bases not matched to a gene. The CDR3 DNA reads TGTGCCAGCAGTTTCTCACTAGCGGGCCCGTACAATGAGCAGTTCTTC. Protein product: CASSFSLAGPYNEQFF.